Below are 10 T cell receptor beta chains sequenced from a single sample in a study of OX40 agonist ivuxolimab in advanced cancers. Repertoires were generated with immunoSEQ multiplex PCR, while TCRdb's copy carries only in-frame clones and drops some. The data show tens of thousands of clones, about 85% seen once. The specimen comprised CD4+ or CD8+ T cells sorted from blood, sampled in a trial of the OX40 agonist ivuxolimab. These receptors all come from an adult with an advanced solid tumor such as melanoma, head and neck, liver or kidney cancer.

This chain connects TRBV15 to TRBJ1-2, with 9 positions matching TRBD1. CDR3 length: 15 amino acids. CDR1 and CDR2 (germline): LNHNV, YYDKDF (reference sequence). The V gene end was trimmed by 0 bases and the J gene end by 8 bases; junction bases not matched to a gene: 7. As DNA, the CDR3 is TGTGCCACCAGCAGAGACCGACGACAGGGGGGAGGCTACACCTTC. Translation: CATSRDRRQGGGYTF.

The rearrangement joins TRBV7-7 to TRBJ1-1; D unresolved. The CDR3 consists of 13 residues. Deletions cut 5 bases from V and 1 base from J, with 8 bases between. CDR1 and CDR2 (germline): SSHAT, FNYEAQ (reference sequence). Here the CDR3 DNA reads TGTGCCAGCAGCGCCACCACGAACACTGAAGCTTTCTTT. Protein sequence: CASSATTNTEAFF. Supplemented by reference TRBV7-7 and TRBJ1-1, the full variable domain reads GAGVSQSPRYKVTKRGQDVTLRCDPISSHATLYWYQQALGQGPEFLTYFNYEAQPDKSGLPSDRFSAERPEGSISTLTIQRTEQRDSAMYRCASSATTNTEAFFGQGTRLTVV.

The rearrangement uses TRBV11-3 and TRBJ1-1; D might be TRBD1 (5 bases). The CDR3 totals 15 residues. V was shortened by 3 bases and J by 3 bases, with 14 bases between the two germline ends. Germline assignment: CDR1 SGHNT and CDR2 YENEEA. The DNA of the CDR3 is TGTGCCAGCAGCTTGGGGACTACGCGAGACACTGAAGCTTTCTTT. The encoded protein is CASSLGTTRDTEAFF.

This clone appeared once. V usage is TRBV5-1 and J usage is TRBJ1-2; D is perhaps TRBD1 (6 bases). V dropped 0 bases and J dropped 4 bases, with 10 bases sitting between them. The CDR3 contains 14 residues. Germline CDR1 is SGHRS and CDR2 is YFSETQ. The CDR3 DNA follows: TGCGCCAGCAGCTTGGGAAACAGGGCCTATGGCTACACCTTC. It specifies CASSLGNRAYGYTF.

V and J are TRBV14 and TRBJ2-7; D is unresolved. The CDR3 totals 13 residues. V lost 1 base, J lost 10 bases, and 14 bases lay in between. From germline, CDR1 is SGHDN and CDR2 FVKESK. CDR3 sequence: CASSQGLGSPQYF. CDR3 DNA: TGTGCCAGCAGCCAAGGGTTGGGGTCCCCTCAGTACTTC.

For the CDR3, the DNA is TGTGCCAGCAGCTTAATTGAAGAGACCCAGTACTTC. Its protein is CASSLIEETQYF. The chain is built from TRBV5-4 and TRBJ2-5; D is unresolved. Trimming shortened V by 2 bases and J by 3 bases, and 5 bases separated the two germline ends. The CDR3 loop spans 12 amino acids. Germline CDR1 is SGHNT and CDR2 is YYREEE (reference sequence). Full variable domain (rest looked up from reference TRBV5-4 and TRBJ2-5): ETGVTQSPTHLIKTRGQQVTLRCSSQSGHNTVSWYQQALGQGPQFIFQYYREEENGRGNFPPRFSGLQFPNYSSELNVNALELDDSALYLCASSLIEETQYFGPGTRLLVL.

This chain links TRBV12-5 with TRBJ1-2, with 9 bases fitting TRBD1. The CDR3 has 15 amino acids. Per germline, CDR1 LGHNT and CDR2 FRNRAP. V lost 6 bases, J lost 3 bases, and 8 bases stayed unmatched. CDR3: CASGLPGQGYYGYTF. CDR3 nucleotide sequence: TGTGCTAGTGGGCTTCCGGGACAGGGATACTATGGCTACACCTTC.

The chain joins TRBV4-3 to TRBJ2-3, with TRBD1 matching over 10 bases. V lost 4 bases to trimming and J lost 5 bases; unmatched junction nucleotides: 3. The CDR3 sequence is 14 residues long. Germline values: CDR1 LGHNA, CDR2 YSLEER. The CDR3 region has the DNA TGCGCCAGCAGCCCCGACAGGGGGCGAGATACGCAGTATTTT. Protein: CASSPDRGRDTQYF.

The rearrangement joins TRBV5-4 to TRBJ2-1, with a possible D match to TRBD2 (5 bases). This CDR3 comprises 14 residues. Germline V CDR1 and CDR2: SGHNT, YYREEE (reference sequence). V was shortened by 3 bases and J by 3 bases, with 10 bases between the two germline ends. The CDR3 here is CASSSDYSYNEQFF. The CDR3 coding sequence is TGTGCCAGCAGCTCCGACTACAGCTACAATGAGCAGTTCTTC.

The V and J genes are TRBV19 and TRBJ1-4, with 7 bases matching TRBD1. CDR1 is LNHDA, CDR2 SQIVND, per germline (reference sequence). This CDR3 spans 13 amino acids. V was pared by 5 bases and J by 6 bases, with 3 bases of the junction left unmatched. Here the CDR3 reads CASSDRAYEKLFF. CDR3 in DNA: TGTGCCAGTAGTGACAGGGCCTATGAAAAACTGTTTTTT.